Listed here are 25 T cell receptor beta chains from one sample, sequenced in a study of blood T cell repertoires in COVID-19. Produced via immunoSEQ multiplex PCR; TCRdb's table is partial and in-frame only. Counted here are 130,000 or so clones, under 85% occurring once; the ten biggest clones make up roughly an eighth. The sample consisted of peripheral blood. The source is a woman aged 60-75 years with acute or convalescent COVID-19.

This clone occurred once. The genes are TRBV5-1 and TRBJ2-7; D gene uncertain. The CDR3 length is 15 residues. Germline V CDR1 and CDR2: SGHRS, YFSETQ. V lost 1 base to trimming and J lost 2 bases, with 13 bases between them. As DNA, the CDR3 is TGCGCCAGCAGCTTGAACGGCGGATCTGCCTACGAGCAGTACTTC. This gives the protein CASSLNGGSAYEQYF.

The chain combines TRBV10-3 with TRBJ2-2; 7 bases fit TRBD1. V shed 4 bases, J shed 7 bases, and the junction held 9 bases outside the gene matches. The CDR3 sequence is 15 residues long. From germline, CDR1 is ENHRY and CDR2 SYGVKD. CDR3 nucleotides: TGTGCCATCAGTGGGACAGGTGGGCGACACGGGGAGCTGTTTTTT. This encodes CAISGTGGRHGELFF.

CDR3: CASSNGLPNEKLFF. CDR3 sequence (DNA): TGTGCCAGCAGTAACGGACTGCCCAATGAAAAACTGTTTTTT. The V gene is TRBV6-5, the J gene TRBJ1-4, with D unclear. Germline V CDR1 and CDR2: MNHEY, SVGAGI. This CDR3 contains 14 residues. V shed 5 bases and J shed 5 bases, with 12 bases lying between them.

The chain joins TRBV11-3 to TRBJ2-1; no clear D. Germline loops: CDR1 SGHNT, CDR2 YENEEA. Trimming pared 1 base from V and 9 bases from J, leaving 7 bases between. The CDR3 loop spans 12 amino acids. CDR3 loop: CASSLGATEQFF. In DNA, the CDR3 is TGTGCCAGCAGCTTAGGGGCAACTGAGCAGTTCTTC.

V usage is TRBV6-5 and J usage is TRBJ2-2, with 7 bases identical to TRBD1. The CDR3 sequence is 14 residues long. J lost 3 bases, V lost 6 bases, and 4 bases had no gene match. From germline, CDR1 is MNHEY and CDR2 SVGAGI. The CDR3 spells CASRTGLYTGELFF. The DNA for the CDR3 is TGTGCCAGCAGGACAGGGTTATACACCGGGGAGCTGTTTTTT.

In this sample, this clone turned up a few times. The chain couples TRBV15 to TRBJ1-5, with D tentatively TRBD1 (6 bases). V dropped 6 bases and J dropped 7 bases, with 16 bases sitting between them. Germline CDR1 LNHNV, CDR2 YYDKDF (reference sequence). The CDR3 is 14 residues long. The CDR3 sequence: CATSIRGGGQPQHF. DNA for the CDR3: TGTGCCACCAGTATTAGAGGGGGAGGGCAGCCCCAGCATTTT.

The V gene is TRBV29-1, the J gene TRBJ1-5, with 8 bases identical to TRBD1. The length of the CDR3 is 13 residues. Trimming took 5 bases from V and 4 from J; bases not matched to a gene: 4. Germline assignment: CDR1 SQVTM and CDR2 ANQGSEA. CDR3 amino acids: CSVRDRPNQPQHF. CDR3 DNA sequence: TGCAGCGTTCGGGACAGGCCGAATCAGCCCCAGCATTTT.

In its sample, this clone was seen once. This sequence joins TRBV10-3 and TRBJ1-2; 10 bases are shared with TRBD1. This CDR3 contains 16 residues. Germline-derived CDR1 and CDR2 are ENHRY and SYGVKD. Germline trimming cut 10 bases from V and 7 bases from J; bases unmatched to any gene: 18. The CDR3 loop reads CATNSGTGARRGGYTF. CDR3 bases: TGTGCCACCAACTCCGGGACAGGGGCGCGAAGAGGTGGCTACACCTTC.

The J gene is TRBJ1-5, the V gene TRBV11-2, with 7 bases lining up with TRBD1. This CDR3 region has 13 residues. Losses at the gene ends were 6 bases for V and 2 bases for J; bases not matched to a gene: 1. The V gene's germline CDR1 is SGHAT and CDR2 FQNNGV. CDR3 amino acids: CASRGQGNQPQHF. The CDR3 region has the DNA TGTGCCAGCAGAGGACAGGGCAATCAGCCCCAGCATTTT.

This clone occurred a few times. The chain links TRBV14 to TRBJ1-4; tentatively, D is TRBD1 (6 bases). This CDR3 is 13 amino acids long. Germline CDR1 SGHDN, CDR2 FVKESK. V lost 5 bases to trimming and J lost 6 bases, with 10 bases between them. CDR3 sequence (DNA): TGTGCCAGCAGCAGGGACATGCATGAAAAACTGTTTTTT. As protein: CASSRDMHEKLFF.

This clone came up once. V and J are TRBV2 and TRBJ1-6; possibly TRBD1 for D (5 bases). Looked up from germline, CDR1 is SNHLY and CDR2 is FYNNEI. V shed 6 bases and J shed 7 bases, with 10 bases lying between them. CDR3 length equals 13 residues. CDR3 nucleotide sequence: TGTGCCAGCAGAGGGGACTACAATTCACCCCTCCACTTT. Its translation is CASRGDYNSPLHF.

Here the CDR3 DNA reads TGTGCCAGCAGCCCTATAGACTACAGGGGGCTAGGTGGCTACACCTTC. It codes for CASSPIDYRGLGGYTF. This sequence joins TRBV3-1 (or the pseudogene TRBV3-2) and TRBJ1-2, with 9 bases matching TRBD1. Germline CDR1 and CDR2: LGHDT and YNNKEL (reference sequence). V lost 4 bases to trimming and J lost 7 bases; unmatched junction nucleotides: 13. CDR3 size: 16 residues.

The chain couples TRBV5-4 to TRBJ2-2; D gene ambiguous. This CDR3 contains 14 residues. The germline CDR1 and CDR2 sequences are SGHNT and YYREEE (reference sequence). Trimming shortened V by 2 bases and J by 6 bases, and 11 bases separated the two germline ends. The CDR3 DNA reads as TGTGCCAGCAGCTTCAATACAGTCCCCGGGGAGCTGTTTTTT. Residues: CASSFNTVPGELFF.

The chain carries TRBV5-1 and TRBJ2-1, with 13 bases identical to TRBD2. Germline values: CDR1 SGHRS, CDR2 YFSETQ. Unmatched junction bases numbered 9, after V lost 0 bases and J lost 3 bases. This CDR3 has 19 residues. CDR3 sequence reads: CASSLVVTSGGPDYNEQFF. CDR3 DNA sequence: TGCGCCAGCAGCTTGGTGGTGACTAGCGGGGGGCCGGACTACAATGAGCAGTTCTTC.

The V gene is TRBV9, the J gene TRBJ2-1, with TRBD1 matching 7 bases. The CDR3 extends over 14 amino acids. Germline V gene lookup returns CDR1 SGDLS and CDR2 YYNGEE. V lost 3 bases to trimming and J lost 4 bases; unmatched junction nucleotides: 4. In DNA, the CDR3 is TGTGCCAGCAGCGGTGACAGGGCTTACAATGAGCAGTTCTTC. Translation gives CASSGDRAYNEQFF.

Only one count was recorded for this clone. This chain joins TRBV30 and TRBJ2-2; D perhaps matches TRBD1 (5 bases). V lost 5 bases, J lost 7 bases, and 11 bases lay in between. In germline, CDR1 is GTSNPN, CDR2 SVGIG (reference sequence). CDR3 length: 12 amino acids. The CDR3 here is CAWFQGGGELFF. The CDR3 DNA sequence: TGTGCCTGGTTCCAGGGCGGCGGGGAGCTGTTTTTT.

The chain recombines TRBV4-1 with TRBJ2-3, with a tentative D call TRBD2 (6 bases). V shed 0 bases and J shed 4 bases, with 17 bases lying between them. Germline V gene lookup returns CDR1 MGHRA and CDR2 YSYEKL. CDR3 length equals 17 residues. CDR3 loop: CASSQDPPGGDADTQYF. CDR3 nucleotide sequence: TGCGCCAGCAGCCAAGATCCCCCGGGCGGGGACGCAGATACGCAGTATTTT.

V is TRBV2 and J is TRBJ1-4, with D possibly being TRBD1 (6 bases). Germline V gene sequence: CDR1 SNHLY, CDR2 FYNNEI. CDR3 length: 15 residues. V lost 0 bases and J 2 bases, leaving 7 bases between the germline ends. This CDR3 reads CASSEAGATNEKLFF. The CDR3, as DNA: TGTGCCAGCAGTGAAGCGGGGGCGACTAATGAAAAACTGTTTTTT. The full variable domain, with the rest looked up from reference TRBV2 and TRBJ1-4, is EPEVTQTPSHQVTQMGQEVILRCVPISNHLYFYWYRQILGQKVEFLVSFYNNEISEKSEIFDDQFSVERPDGSNFTLKIRSTKLEDSAMYFCASSEAGATNEKLFFGSGTQLSVL.

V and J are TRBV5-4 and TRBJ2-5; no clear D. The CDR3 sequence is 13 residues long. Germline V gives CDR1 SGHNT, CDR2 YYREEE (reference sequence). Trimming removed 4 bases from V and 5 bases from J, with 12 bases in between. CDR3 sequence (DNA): TGTGCCAGCAGCCTATTACCGTCGGAGACCCAGTACTTC. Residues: CASSLLPSETQYF.

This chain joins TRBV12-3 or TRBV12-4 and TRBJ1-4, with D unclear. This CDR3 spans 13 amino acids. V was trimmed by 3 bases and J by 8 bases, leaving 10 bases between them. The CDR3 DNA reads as TGTGCCAGCAGTTTGTACCGTGAGGAAAAACTGTTTTTT. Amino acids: CASSLYREEKLFF.

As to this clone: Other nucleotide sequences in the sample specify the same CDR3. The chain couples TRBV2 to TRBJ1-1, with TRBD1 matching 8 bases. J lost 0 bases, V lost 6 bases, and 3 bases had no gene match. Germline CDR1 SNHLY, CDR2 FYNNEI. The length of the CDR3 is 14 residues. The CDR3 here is CASSVTGVNTEAFF. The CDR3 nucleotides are TGTGCCAGCAGCGTGACAGGGGTGAACACTGAAGCTTTCTTT.

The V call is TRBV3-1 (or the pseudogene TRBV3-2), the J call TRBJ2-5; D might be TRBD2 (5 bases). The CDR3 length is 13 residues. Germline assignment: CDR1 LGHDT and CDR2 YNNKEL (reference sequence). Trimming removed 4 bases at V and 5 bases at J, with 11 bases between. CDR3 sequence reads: CASSPPGGETQYF. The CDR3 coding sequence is TGTGCCAGCAGCCCGCCCGGCGGGGAGACCCAGTACTTC.

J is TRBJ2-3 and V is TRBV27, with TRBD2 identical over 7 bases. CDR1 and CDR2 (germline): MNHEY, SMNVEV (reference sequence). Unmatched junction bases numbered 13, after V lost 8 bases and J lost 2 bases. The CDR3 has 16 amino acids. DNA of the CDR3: TGTGCCAGCCGACGGACTAGTGTCACTTACACAGATACGCAGTATTTT. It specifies CASRRTSVTYTDTQYF.

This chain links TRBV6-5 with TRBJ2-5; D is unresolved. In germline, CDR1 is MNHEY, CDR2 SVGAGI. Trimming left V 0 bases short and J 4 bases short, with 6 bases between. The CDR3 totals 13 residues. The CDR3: CASSYSVRETQYF. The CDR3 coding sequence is TGTGCCAGCAGTTACTCTGTTAGAGAGACCCAGTACTTC.

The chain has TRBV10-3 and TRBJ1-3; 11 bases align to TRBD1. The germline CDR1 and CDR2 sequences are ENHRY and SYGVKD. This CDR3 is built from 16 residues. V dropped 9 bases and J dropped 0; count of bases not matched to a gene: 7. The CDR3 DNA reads TGTGCCATTAACCCCGGGACAGGGGGCTCTGGAAACACCATATATTTT. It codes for CAINPGTGGSGNTIYF.